A single sample is the source of the 25 T cell receptor beta chains below, sequenced in a study of T cells in women clearing cervical HPV infection. The assay was immunoSEQ multiplex PCR, and TCRdb's table has in-frame clones only and misses some. The table for this sample gives some 20,000 clones. The material sequenced was blood buffy coat. All receptors derive from a woman between 18 and 75 years old with a cervical HPV16 infection that either progressed to CIN3+ or cleared (not recorded which).

Points on this clone: Read data end 3 residues before the CDR3 end; the end is taken from the germline J gene. The chain links TRBV18 to TRBJ2-2; TRBD2 matches 8 bases. The germline V gene has CDR1 KGHSH and CDR2 LQKENI. This CDR3 comprises 19 residues. CDR3 amino acids: CASSPSVSSGVAGANVLFF. The CDR3 bases that were read are TGTGCCAGCTCACCATCCGTTAGTAGCGGGGTTGCGGGGGCCAACGTG.

In regard to this clone: The observed sequence ends 3 residues before the CDR3 terminus, with the missing tail filled in from the germline J gene. This chain links TRBV7-3 with TRBJ2-3; 10 bases agree with TRBD1. The V gene end was trimmed by 5 bases and the J gene end by 3 bases; junction bases not matched to a gene: 8. CDR3 length: 16 residues. The V gene's germline CDR1 is SGHTA and CDR2 FQGTGA. CDR3 region: CASSHTGGQGTDTQYF. Incomplete CDR3 DNA: TGTGCCAGCAGCCATACCGGGGGACAGGGGACAGATACG.

Details on this clone: The read is 3 residues too short to cover the CDR3 end, so that end is filled in from the germline J gene. The rearrangement links TRBV19 to TRBJ1-2; 7 bases match TRBD1. The CDR3 has 14 residues. CDR1 is LNHDA, CDR2 SQIVND, per germline (reference sequence). Partial CDR3 DNA: TGTGCCAGTACCGATCGGACAGGCGGGCGCGGC. Translated, it gives CASTDRTGGRG. In full, the CDR3 is CASTDRTGGRGYTF. The full variable domain, with the rest looked up from reference TRBV19 and TRBJ1-2, is DGGITQSPKYLFRKEGQNVTLSCEQNLNHDAMYWYRQDPGQGLRLIYYSQIVNDFQKGDIAEGYSVSREKKESFPLTVTSAQKNPTAFYLCASTDRTGGRGYTFGSGTRLTVV.

A remark on this clone: The CDR3 is cut off 3 residues early in the read; its end comes from the germline J gene. This same CDR3 is encoded by further DNA sequences in the sample. The chain employs TRBV14 and TRBJ1-2; D is unclear. Looked up from germline, CDR1 is SGHDN and CDR2 is FVKESK. CDR3 length: 13 amino acids. The CDR3 loop is CASSQEGSGGYTF. The CDR3 DNA, read in part, is TGTGCCAGCAGCCAAGAAGGGTCGGGGGGC. The full variable domain, its missing parts supplied by reference TRBV14 and TRBJ1-2, is EAGVTQFPSHSVIEKGQTVTLRCDPISGHDNLYWYRRVMGKEIKFLLHFVKESKQDESGMPNNRFLAERTGGTYSTLKVQPAELEDSGVYFCASSQEGSGGYTFGSGTRLTVV.

Regarding this clone: The read comes to an end 3 residues before the CDR3 does, leaving the germline J gene to fill in the end. The same CDR3 also results from other DNA sequences found in this sample. This chain links TRBV19 with TRBJ1-2, with a tentative D call TRBD1 (6 bases). Between the trimmed V and J ends, which lost 7 bases and 5 bases, there was a span of 11 bases. The CDR3 sequence is 12 residues long. Germline V gene data show CDR1 as LNHDA and CDR2 as SQIVND (reference sequence). CDR3 sequence: CASTDRRYGYTF. The sequenced CDR3 bases are TGTGCCAGTACCGACAGGCGTTATGGC.

This chain's CDR3 is CARSLEGTSGHNEQFF. Incomplete CDR3 DNA: TGTGCCAGAAGCTTGGAGGGGACTAGCGGGCACAATGAG. The chain recombines TRBV5-3 with TRBJ2-1; 12 positions match TRBD2. The read ends 3 residues before the CDR3 terminus; that terminus is restored from the germline J gene. TRBV5-3 counts as an open reading frame of uncertain function. Trimming cost V 0 bases and J 5 bases; bases outside gene matches: 3. The CDR3 consists of 16 residues.

Comment on this clone: The CDR3 end is not reached by the read, which stops 3 residues before it; the germline J gene fills it in. V gene TRBV19 combines with J gene TRBJ1-2; 9 nucleotides agree with TRBD1. With V trimmed by 5 bases and J by 0 bases, 13 bases remained unmatched. CDR3 length: 18 residues. The germline gives CDR1 LNHDA, CDR2 SQIVND (reference sequence). CDR3 DNA, as far as it was read: TGTGCCAGTAGTCCTTCGGCCGCCGGGACAGGGTCTAACTATGGC. As protein: CASSPSAAGTGSNYG. The complete CDR3 reads CASSPSAAGTGSNYGYTF.

About this clone itself: The sequenced fragment ends 3 residues before the CDR3 boundary, so the rest is inferred from the germline J gene. V is TRBV5-1 and J is TRBJ2-3; 8 positions agree with TRBD2. This CDR3 contains 14 residues. Germline V CDR1 and CDR2: SGHRS, YFSETQ. V lost 4 bases to trimming and J lost 1 base; unmatched junction nucleotides: 2. The CDR3 here is CASSLTSGTDTQYF. The part of the CDR3 DNA that was read is TGCGCCAGCAGCCTGACTAGCGGCACAGATACG.

Details on this clone: Coverage ceases 3 residues before the CDR3 finishes, and the germline J gene fills in the end. The chain uses TRBV20-1 and TRBJ2-2, with TRBD1 matching over 8 bases. The CDR3 spans 15 residues. Germline V gives CDR1 DFQATT, CDR2 SNEGSKA (reference sequence). CDR3 DNA (partial): TGCAGTGCTAGACAGACAGGGGCGGATAATTCACCG. As protein: CSARQTGADNSP. The CDR3 in its entirety is CSARQTGADNSPLFF.

Notes on this clone: The read ends 3 residues before the CDR3 terminus; that terminus is restored from the germline J gene. V is TRBV30 and J is TRBJ2-2, with 7 nucleotides matching TRBD1. The junction had 11 bases not matched to a gene; V was cut back by 0 bases and J by 1 base. This CDR3 spans 18 amino acids. Germline CDR1 and CDR2: GTSNPN and SVGIG (reference sequence). The sequenced CDR3 bases are TGTGCCTGGAGTGTACTCCCCTCTTGGACAGGGAACACCGGGGAG. Translation: CAWSVLPSWTGNTGE. The CDR3 in full is CAWSVLPSWTGNTGELFF.

Concerning this clone: Read sequence stops 3 residues before the CDR3 end, and the germline J gene provides the missing end. The V call is TRBV29-1, the J call TRBJ2-7; 9 bases fit TRBD1. The length of the CDR3 is 14 residues. The J segment lost 2 bases and the V segment lost 1 base, leaving 3 bases of the junction unmatched. Germline loops: CDR1 SQVTM, CDR2 ANQGSEA. This CDR3 is CSVEGQGETYEQYF. Incomplete CDR3 DNA: TGCAGCGTTGAAGGACAGGGGGAGACCTACGAG.

Its frequency marks this clone as medium-sized. The CDR3 end falls 3 residues outside the read, so it is completed with the germline J gene. This sample includes further DNA sequences coding for the same CDR3. The J gene is TRBJ1-3, the V gene TRBV5-6, with D possibly matching TRBD1 (5 bases). The V gene's germline CDR1 is SGHDT and CDR2 YYEEEE. The CDR3 consists of 15 residues. V lost 1 base and J 5 bases, leaving 13 bases between the germline ends. CDR3 amino acids: CASSLMPRQRNTIYF. Partial CDR3 DNA: TGTGCCAGCAGCTTGATGCCTCGACAGAGAAACACC.

Concerning this clone: The read falls 3 residues short of the CDR3 end, and the missing part is taken from the germline J gene. The chain carries TRBV19 and TRBJ2-1, with D tentatively TRBD1 (6 bases). V was cut by 6 bases and J by 0 bases, with 12 bases left in between. CDR1 and CDR2 (germline): LNHDA, SQIVND (reference sequence). The CDR3 sequence is 15 residues long. CDR3 bases read: TGTGCCAGTAGACGACAGGAAAGCTCCTACAATGAG. It specifies CASRRQESSYNE. The whole CDR3 protein reads CASRRQESSYNEQFF.

Comment on this clone: The read stops 3 residues short of the end of the CDR3; the missing end is completed from the germline J gene. The chain links TRBV7-2 to TRBJ2-4, with D maybe TRBD1 (5 bases). CDR3 size: 14 residues. Looked up from germline, CDR1 is SGHTA and CDR2 is FQGNSA. The sequenced CDR3 bases are TGTGCCAGCAGCTTAGGACAGCAGAACTATGGT. Amino acids: CASSLGQQNYG. In full, the CDR3 reads CASSLGQQNYGQYF.

Details on this clone: The CDR3 extends 3 residues past the end of the read, so its final part is completed from the germline J gene. This chain links TRBV12-3 or TRBV12-4 with TRBJ2-3; D remains unclear. The V end was cut by 6 bases, the J end by 2 bases, with 3 bases between. The CDR3 has 11 amino acids. The sequenced CDR3 bases are TGTGCCAGCAGACACACAGATACG. As protein: CASRHTDT. The whole CDR3 protein reads CASRHTDTQYF.

Regarding this clone: The read ends 3 residues shy of where the CDR3 ends; the end is completed using the germline J gene. This chain connects TRBV19 to TRBJ1-1; 11 positions agree with TRBD1. The CDR3 length is 14 residues. The J segment lost 5 bases and the V segment lost 4 bases, leaving 3 bases of the junction unmatched. Germline V lookup: CDR1 LNHDA, CDR2 SQIVND (reference sequence). Here the CDR3 reads CASSKDRGRTEAFF. CDR3 DNA, as far as it was read: TGTGCCAGTAGTAAGGACAGGGGGCGAACTGAA. The variable domain in full, with the rest retrieved from reference TRBV19 and TRBJ1-1, is DGGITQSPKYLFRKEGQNVTLSCEQNLNHDAMYWYRQDPGQGLRLIYYSQIVNDFQKGDIAEGYSVSREKKESFPLTVTSAQKNPTAFYLCASSKDRGRTEAFFGQGTRLTVV.

Points on this clone: Coverage ceases 3 residues before the CDR3 finishes, and the germline J gene fills in the end. The chain recombines TRBV5-1 with TRBJ2-5, with D possibly being TRBD1 (6 bases). The CDR3 contains 14 residues. The germline CDR1 and CDR2 sequences are SGHRS and YFSETQ. Trimming stripped 1 base from V and 5 bases from J, with 12 bases between. The CDR3 spells CASSLSGGGETQYF. The sequenced CDR3 bases are TGCGCCAGCAGCTTGAGTGGGGGCGGGGAGACC.

Of note for this clone: Coverage ceases 3 residues before the CDR3 finishes, and the germline J gene fills in the end. The chain joins TRBV7-9 to TRBJ2-1, with TRBD2 matching over 8 bases. The CDR3 spans 13 residues. CDR1 and CDR2 from the germline V gene are SEHNR and FQNEAQ (reference sequence). Germline trimming cut 6 bases from V and 8 bases from J; bases unmatched to any gene: 6. The DNA read from the CDR3 is TGTGCCAGCAGTTATCCGGGGGGGGATGAG. This translates into CASSYPGGDE. The full CDR3 reads CASSYPGGDEQFF.

On this clone itself: A junction boundary mismatches the germline segment, possibly from a read error. The CDR3 end falls 3 residues outside the read, so it is completed with the germline J gene. Other DNA sequences from this sample encode an identical CDR3 as well. The chain employs TRBV2 and TRBJ1-3; D unresolved. This CDR3 is built from 12 residues. CDR1 SNHLY and CDR2 FYNNEI come from the germline V gene. CDR3 protein: CASSDSGNTIYF. CDR3 bases read: TGTGCCAGCAGCGACTCTGGAAACACA.

As to this clone: The read ends 3 residues before the CDR3 terminus; that terminus is restored from the germline J gene. This chain uses TRBV7-2 with TRBJ1-2; the match to TRBD1 covers 7 bases. From germline, CDR1 is SGHTA and CDR2 FQGNSA. This CDR3 region has 13 residues. CDR3 sequence reads: CASSSDYRGHYTF. The DNA read from the CDR3 is TGTGCCAGCAGCTCAGACTACAGGGGCCAC. Based on the CDR3 plus reference TRBV7-2 and TRBJ1-2, the full variable domain is GAGVSQSPSNKVTEKGKDVELRCDPISGHTALYWYRQSLGQGLEFLIYFQGNSAPDKSGLPSDRFSAERTGGSVSTLTIQRTQQEDSAVYLCASSSDYRGHYTFGSGTRLTVV.

About this clone itself: The sequenced fragment ends 3 residues before the CDR3 boundary, so the rest is inferred from the germline J gene. The V gene is TRBV7-3, the J gene TRBJ1-1; D perhaps matches TRBD1 (6 bases). Germline CDR1 SGHTA, CDR2 FQGTGA. The CDR3 runs to 14 residues. With 1 base removed from V and 1 base from J, the gap between germline ends came to 7 bases. Partial CDR3 DNA: TGTGCCAGCAGCTTAATAGGGGGGAACACTGAA. Protein product: CASSLIGGNTE. The whole CDR3 sequence reads CASSLIGGNTEAFF.

Comment on this clone: The read stops 3 residues short of the end of the CDR3; the missing end is completed from the germline J gene. The genes are TRBV5-1 and TRBJ2-2; 11 nucleotides agree with TRBD1. This CDR3 has 15 amino acids. The trim removed 4 bases at V and 6 bases at J, leaving 5 bases unmatched. Per germline, CDR1 SGHRS and CDR2 YFSETQ. This CDR3 reads CASSLGQGAAGELFF. Partial CDR3 DNA: TGCGCCAGCAGCCTAGGACAGGGGGCGGCCGGGGAG. Complete variable domain (other parts from reference TRBV5-1 and TRBJ2-2): KAGVTQTPRYLIKTRGQQVTLSCSPISGHRSVSWYQQTPGQGLQFLFEYFSETQRNKGNFPGRFSGRQFSNSRSEMNVSTLELGDSALYLCASSLGQGAAGELFFGEGSRLTVL.

A word on this clone: The sequenced fragment ends 3 residues before the CDR3 boundary, so the rest is inferred from the germline J gene. The chain combines TRBV24-1 with TRBJ2-7, with 9 nucleotides matching TRBD1. Trimming took 3 bases from V and 5 from J; bases not matched to a gene: 4. The V gene's germline CDR1 is KGHDR and CDR2 SFDVKD. The CDR3 totals 14 residues. CDR3 DNA (partial): TGTGCCACCAGTGATCACAGGGGGCACAACGAG. Residues: CATSDHRGHNE. In full, the CDR3 reads CATSDHRGHNEQYF.

This clone is identified as medium-sized from frequency. The read gets to within 3 residues of the CDR3 end, and the germline J gene fills in the rest. V gene TRBV6-4 combines with J gene TRBJ2-1, with 11 bases that match TRBD2. V was pared by 6 bases and J by 5 bases, with 6 bases of the junction left unmatched. The CDR3 covers 15 residues. CDR1 and CDR2 (germline): MRHNA, SNTAGT. This chain's CDR3 is CASSVSGGANNEQFF. Incomplete CDR3 DNA: TGTGCCAGCAGCGTTAGCGGGGGGGCCAACAATGAG.

Worth noting for this clone: The read ends 3 residues early relative to the CDR3; the germline J gene fills the gap. The chain links TRBV6-2 or TRBV6-3 to TRBJ2-5; 13 bases map to TRBD2. Germline trimming cut 8 bases from V and 5 bases from J; bases unmatched to any gene: 8. Per germline, CDR1 MNHEY and CDR2 SVGEGT. This CDR3 has 15 amino acids. CDR3 loop: CASCRTSGGGETQYF. The DNA read from the CDR3 is TGTGCCAGCTGCCGGACTAGCGGGGGTGGGGAGACC.